This record concerns one T cell receptor (beta chain) sequence. Its antigen is not known. Only in-frame clones appear in the TCRdb table, and some are missing; sequencing was by immunoSEQ multiplex PCR. Of roughly 16,000 clones listed, under 95% are singletons. The sample belongs to a study of T cells in pancreatic ductal adenocarcinoma. Study-level results: The resected cohort was biased toward the minority with early-stage disease. No significant tumor-blood clonality difference; means were about 0.12 and 0.073. Comparisons of tumor and blood clonality may show falsely lower tumor diversity. Compared with tumor, blood showed more total productive templates and roughly 8-fold more clonotypes.

Selected pancreatic ductal adenocarcinoma patients had undergone surgery without neoadjuvant therapy. Sequencing was performed on PBMCs. The receptor was isolated from a human donor with pancreatic ductal adenocarcinoma.

CDR3: CASSHVLDKLPAEQYF. DNA for the CDR3: TGCGCCAGCAGCCACGTACTGGACAAACTGCCTGCCGAGCAGTACTTC. V and J are TRBV4-3 and TRBJ2-7, with D tentatively TRBD1 (5 bases). The germline V gene encodes CDR1 LGHNA and CDR2 YSLEER. CDR3 size: 16 residues. The V end lost 3 bases, the J end lost 6 bases, and 21 bases lay between the germline ends.